The 4 T cell receptor beta chains reported below all come from one sample, sequenced in a study of shared clonotypes between healthy human individuals. Sequencing was performed with immunoSEQ multiplex PCR; in TCRdb, only in-frame clones are kept and a portion is missing. The sample lists over 1.4 million clones; around 97% were seen once. Input material: naive CD4+ T cells sorted from blood. The subset is: CD45RA+ positively selected. The receptors come from a man aged 25 to 40 in good health.

The chain couples TRBV4-3 to TRBJ1-5, with 8 nucleotides matching TRBD1. After removal of 0 bases from V and 8 bases from J, the junction contained 6 bases not matched to a gene. The CDR3 sequence is 15 residues long. The germline V gene encodes CDR1 LGHNA and CDR2 YSLEER. CDR3 coding DNA: TGCGCCAGCAGCCAAGATAGGACAGGGATTAAGCCCCAGCATTTT. This encodes CASSQDRTGIKPQHF.

The rearrangement joins TRBV7-9 to TRBJ2-7; tentatively, D is TRBD2 (9 bases). The germline CDR1 and CDR2 sequences are SEHNR and FQNEAQ (reference sequence). The CDR3 has 19 amino acids. V was shortened by 4 bases and J by 7 bases, with 32 bases between the two germline ends. CDR3 sequence (DNA): TGTGCCAGCAGCTCCCGCAGGGGGCTCCTGGCGGGAGGGCCGTTGGAGCAGTACTTC. This codes for CASSSRRGLLAGGPLEQYF.

J is TRBJ2-7 and V is TRBV5-1, with a possible D match to TRBD2 (6 bases). This CDR3 contains 15 residues. Germline-derived CDR1 and CDR2 are SGHRS and YFSETQ. With 0 bases removed from V and 2 bases from J, the gap between germline ends came to 12 bases. The CDR3 loop reads CASSLEGTVTYEQYF. CDR3 DNA: TGCGCCAGCAGCTTGGAAGGGACTGTTACCTACGAGCAGTACTTC.

The chain links TRBV18 to TRBJ1-3, with a tentative D call TRBD1 (5 bases). CDR1 and CDR2 (germline): KGHSH, LQKENI. CDR3 length equals 20 residues. V was cut by 1 base and J by 0 bases, with 22 bases left in between. CDR3 sequence: CASSPLESGASKPSGNTIYF. In DNA, the CDR3 is TGTGCCAGCTCACCACTTGAATCCGGGGCATCTAAACCCTCTGGAAACACCATATATTTT.